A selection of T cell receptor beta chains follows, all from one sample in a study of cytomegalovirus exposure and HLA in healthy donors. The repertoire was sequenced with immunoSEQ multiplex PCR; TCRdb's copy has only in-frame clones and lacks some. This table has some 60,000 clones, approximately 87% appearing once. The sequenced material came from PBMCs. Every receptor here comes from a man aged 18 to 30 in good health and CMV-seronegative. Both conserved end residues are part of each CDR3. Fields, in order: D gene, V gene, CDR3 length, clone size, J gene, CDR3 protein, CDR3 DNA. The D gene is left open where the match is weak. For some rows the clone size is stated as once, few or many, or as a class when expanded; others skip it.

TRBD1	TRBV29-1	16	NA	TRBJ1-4	CSVEVFRGTVNEKLFF	TGCAGCGTTGAAGTCTTTCGGGGGACAGTTAATGAAAAACTGTTTTTT
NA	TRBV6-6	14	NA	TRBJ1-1	CASSYEQGNTEAFF	TGTGCCAGCAGTTACGAACAGGGGAACACTGAAGCTTTCTTT
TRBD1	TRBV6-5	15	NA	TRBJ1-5	CASSSGTDPNQPQHF	TGTGCCAGCAGCTCCGGGACAGACCCTAATCAGCCCCAGCATTTT
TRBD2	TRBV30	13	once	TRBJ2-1	CAWSGSGGHEQFF	TGTGCCTGGAGTGGTAGCGGGGGTCATGAGCAGTTCTTC
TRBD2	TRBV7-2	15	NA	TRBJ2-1	CASSLSGVFYNEQFF	TGTGCCAGCAGCTTAAGCGGGGTCTTCTACAATGAGCAGTTCTTC
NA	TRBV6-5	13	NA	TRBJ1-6	CASGRGLNSPLHF	TGTGCCAGCGGCAGGGGTTTGAATTCACCCCTCCACTTT
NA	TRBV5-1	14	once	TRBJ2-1	CATKDEPPTIEQFF	TGCGCCACAAAAGACGAGCCCCCTACTATCGAGCAGTTCTTC
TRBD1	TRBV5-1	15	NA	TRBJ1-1	CASSFTGARGTEAFF	TGCGCCAGCAGCTTTACAGGGGCCCGGGGGACTGAAGCTTTCTTT
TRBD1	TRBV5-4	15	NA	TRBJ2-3	CASSPVTGGRDTQYF	TGTGCCAGCAGCCCTGTTACAGGGGGCAGGGATACGCAGTATTTT
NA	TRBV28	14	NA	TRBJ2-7	CASSLLQGSYEQYF	TGTGCCAGCAGTTTATTGCAGGGTTCGTACGAGCAGTACTTC